The clone carrying this T cell receptor beta chain has only a few counts. The antigen is unknown. This sample is part of a study of OX40 agonist ivuxolimab in advanced cancers. For the study at large: Patients' therapy was ivuxolimab, an antibody that acts as an agonist of OX40 (CD134). The dose-escalation cohort was around 83% male, with a mean age of about 56 years, ranging about 23 to 90.

From germline, CDR1 is SNHLY and CDR2 FYNNEI. V lost 11 bases to trimming and J lost 2 bases, with 13 bases between them. This CDR3 contains 12 residues. Sequencing used immunoSEQ multiplex PCR; TCRdb keeps in-frame clones, though not all of them. The sample lists 12,000 or so clones; 80% to 90% were seen once. Study findings and constraints: CD8+ T cells showed, on average, more clonal expansion than CD4+ cells.

The gene calls are TRBV2 and TRBJ2-7; D is perhaps TRBD1 or TRBD2 (5 bases each). Sample: CD4+ or CD8+ T cells sorted from blood, taken in a trial of the OX40 agonist ivuxolimab. The clonotype comes from an adult with an advanced solid tumor such as melanoma, head and neck, liver or kidney cancer. In DNA form, the CDR3 reads TGTGCCGGCGAAAGGGACCCCTACGAGCAGTACTTC. Its translation is CAGERDPYEQYF. Looking up the rest from reference TRBV2 and TRBJ2-7 gives the full variable domain: EPEVTQTPSHQVTQMGQEVILRCVPISNHLYFYWYRQILGQKVEFLVSFYNNEISEKSEIFDDQFSVERPDGSNFTLKIRSTKLEDSAMYFCAGERDPYEQYFGPGTRLTVT.